The T cell receptor beta chain under discussion was sequenced for a study of PD-L1 blockade in urothelial cancer. Study details: The analyses of blood took place 3 weeks (second dose) and 6 weeks after treatment start. Study-wide points: Where pretreatment blood TCR clonality fell below the median, better survival was predicted.

Trimming removed 2 bases at V and 7 bases at J, with 10 bases between. Germline lookup yields CDR1 SGHNT and CDR2 YYREEE (reference sequence). The CDR3 length is 13 residues. On this clone: The antigen remains undetermined.

Measured with immunoSEQ multiplex PCR; TCRdb has only the in-frame clones, and not every one. This repertoire shows tens of thousands of clones, around 84% found once; its top ten account for less than 5.5%. The origin of this receptor is a man between 65 and 80 years old with urothelial cancer. This chain links TRBV5-4 with TRBJ2-1; D is perhaps TRBD2 (5 bases). Sequenced here: PBMCs, sampled around atezolizumab (anti-PD-L1) treatment. The CDR3 region has the DNA TGTGCCAGCAGCTTAAGAGGGCCGAATGAGCAGTTCTTC. Translating gives CASSLRGPNEQFF.